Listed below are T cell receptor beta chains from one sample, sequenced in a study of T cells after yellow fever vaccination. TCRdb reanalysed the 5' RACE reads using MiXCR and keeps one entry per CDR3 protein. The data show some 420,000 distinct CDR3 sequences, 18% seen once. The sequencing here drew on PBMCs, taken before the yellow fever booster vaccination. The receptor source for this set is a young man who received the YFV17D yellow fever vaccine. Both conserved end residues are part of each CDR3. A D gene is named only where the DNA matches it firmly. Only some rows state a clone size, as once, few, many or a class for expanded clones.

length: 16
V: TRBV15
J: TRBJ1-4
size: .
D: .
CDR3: CATSRVLTGWGEKLFF
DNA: TGTGCCACCAGCAGAGTTTTGACAGGCTGGGGTGAAAAACTGTTTTTT

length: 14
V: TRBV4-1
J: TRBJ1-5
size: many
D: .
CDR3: CASTQGPSRQPQHF
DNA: TGCGCCAGCACTCAGGGCCCTTCCAGGCAGCCCCAGCATTTT

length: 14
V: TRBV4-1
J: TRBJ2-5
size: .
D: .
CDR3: CASSQGAVQETQYF
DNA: TGCGCCAGCAGCCAAGGGGCAGTACAAGAGACCCAGTACTTC

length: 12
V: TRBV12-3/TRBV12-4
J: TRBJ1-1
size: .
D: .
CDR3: CASSLQGPEAFF
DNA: TGTGCCAGCAGTTTACAGGGCCCTGAAGCTTTCTTT

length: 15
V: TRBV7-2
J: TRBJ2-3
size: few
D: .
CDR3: CASSLDFLGTDTQYF
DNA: TGTGCCAGCAGCCTGGACTTCCTCGGCACAGATACGCAGTATTTT

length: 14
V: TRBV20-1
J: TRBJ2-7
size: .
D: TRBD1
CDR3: CSTIPGTGVYEQYF
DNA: TGCAGTACCATTCCCGGGACAGGGGTCTACGAGCAGTACTTC

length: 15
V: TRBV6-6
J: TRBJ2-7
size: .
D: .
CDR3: CASSYRLDGSYEQYF
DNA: TGTGCCAGCAGTTACCGCCTGGACGGCTCCTACGAGCAGTACTTC

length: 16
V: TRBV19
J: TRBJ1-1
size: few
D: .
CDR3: CASSIDAVRRNTEAFF
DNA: TGTGCCAGTAGTATAGATGCAGTCCGGCGGAACACTGAAGCTTTCTTT

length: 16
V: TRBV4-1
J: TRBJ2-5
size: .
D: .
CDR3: CASSQDVRQREETQYF
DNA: TGCGCCAGCAGCCAAGACGTTCGGCAAAGGGAAGAGACCCAGTACTTC

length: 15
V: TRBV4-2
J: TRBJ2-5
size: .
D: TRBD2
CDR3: CASSQDLAGRETQYF
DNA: TGTGCCAGCAGCCAAGACCTAGCGGGGAGGGAGACCCAGTACTTC

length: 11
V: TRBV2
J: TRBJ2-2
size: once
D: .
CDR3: CASIASGELFF
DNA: TGTGCCAGCATCGCTTCCGGGGAGCTGTTTTTT

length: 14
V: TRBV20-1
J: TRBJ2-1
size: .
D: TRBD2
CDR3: CSARSGPGYNEQFF
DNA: TGCAGTGCTCGTAGCGGGCCGGGCTACAATGAGCAGTTCTTC

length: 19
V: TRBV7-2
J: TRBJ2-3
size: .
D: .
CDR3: CASSRWGDSFSSSRVTQYF
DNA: TGTGCCAGCAGCAGATGGGGGGACAGTTTTTCATCTTCTCGGGTTACGCAGTATTTT

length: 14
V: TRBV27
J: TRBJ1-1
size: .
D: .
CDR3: CASSQRLRNTEAFF
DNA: TGTGCCAGCAGTCAGAGGTTGAGGAACACTGAAGCTTTCTTT

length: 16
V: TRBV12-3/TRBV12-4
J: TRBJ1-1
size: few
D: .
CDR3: CASSSRPVGGNTEAFF
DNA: TGTGCCAGCAGTTCCAGGCCGGTCGGGGGGAACACTGAAGCTTTCTTT

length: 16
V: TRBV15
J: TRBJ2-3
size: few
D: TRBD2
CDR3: CATSGTSGGTTDTQYF
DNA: TGTGCCACCAGCGGAACTAGCGGGGGGACCACAGATACGCAGTATTTT

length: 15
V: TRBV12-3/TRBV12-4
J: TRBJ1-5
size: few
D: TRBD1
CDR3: CASSLAGQNNQPQHF
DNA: TGTGCCAGCAGTTTGGCGGGACAGAACAATCAGCCCCAGCATTTT

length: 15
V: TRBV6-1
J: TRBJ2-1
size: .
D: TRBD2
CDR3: CASRRDWTSNDEQFF
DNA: TGTGCCAGTAGAAGGGATTGGACTAGCAATGATGAGCAGTTCTTC

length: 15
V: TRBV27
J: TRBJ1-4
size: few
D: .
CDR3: CASSLLGGTNEKLFF
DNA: TGTGCCAGCAGTTTACTTGGGGGGACTAATGAAAAACTGTTTTTT

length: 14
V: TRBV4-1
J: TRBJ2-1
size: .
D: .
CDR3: CASSQGGQGYEQFF
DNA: TGCGCCAGCAGCCAAGGAGGTCAGGGATATGAGCAGTTCTTC

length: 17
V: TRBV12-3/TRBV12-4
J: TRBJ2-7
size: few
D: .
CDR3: CASSLGGSSTLPYEQYF
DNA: TGTGCCAGCAGTTTAGGGGGCAGCTCTACACTTCCCTACGAGCAGTACTTC

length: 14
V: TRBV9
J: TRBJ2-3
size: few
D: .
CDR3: CASSVVGGAETQYF
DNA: TGTGCCAGCAGCGTAGTAGGTGGTGCGGAGACGCAGTATTTT

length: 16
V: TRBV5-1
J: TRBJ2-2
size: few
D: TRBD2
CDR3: CASSAPLAGGTGELFF
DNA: TGCGCCAGCAGCGCCCCACTAGCGGGGGGCACCGGGGAGCTGTTTTTT

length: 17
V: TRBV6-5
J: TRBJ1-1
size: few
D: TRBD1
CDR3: CASSYSTGQGLNTEAFF
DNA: TGTGCCAGCAGTTACTCGACGGGACAGGGGTTAAACACTGAAGCTTTCTTT

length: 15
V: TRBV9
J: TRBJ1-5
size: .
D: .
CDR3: CASSAGPFSNQPQHF
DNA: TGTGCCAGCAGCGCCGGACCTTTTAGCAATCAGCCCCAGCATTTT

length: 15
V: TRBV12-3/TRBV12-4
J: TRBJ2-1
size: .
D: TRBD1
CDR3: CASRTRDRGYNEQFF
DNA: TGTGCCAGCCGGACCCGGGACAGGGGCTACAATGAGCAGTTCTTC

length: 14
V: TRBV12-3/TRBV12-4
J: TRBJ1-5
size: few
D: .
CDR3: CASSLGGDNQPQHF
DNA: TGTGCCAGCAGTTTAGGCGGGGACAATCAGCCCCAGCATTTT

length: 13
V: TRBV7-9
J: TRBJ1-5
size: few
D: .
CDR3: CASSTSGSQPQHF
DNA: TGTGCCAGCAGCACCAGCGGGAGTCAGCCCCAGCATTTT

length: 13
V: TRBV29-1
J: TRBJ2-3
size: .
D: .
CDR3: CSVSPGRADAQYF
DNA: TGCAGCGTTTCCCCGGGGCGGGCCGATGCGCAGTATTTT

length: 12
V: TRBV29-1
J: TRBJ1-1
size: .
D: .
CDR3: CSVQRMNTEAFF
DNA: TGCAGCGTTCAACGAATGAACACTGAAGCTTTCTTT

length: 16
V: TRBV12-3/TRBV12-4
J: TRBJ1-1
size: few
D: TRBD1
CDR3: CASSLGTGVMNTEAFF
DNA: TGTGCCAGCAGTTTAGGGACAGGGGTGATGAACACTGAAGCTTTCTTT

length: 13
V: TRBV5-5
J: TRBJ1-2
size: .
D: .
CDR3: CASSRQEGDGYTF
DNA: TGTGCCAGCAGCCGACAGGAAGGCGACGGCTACACCTTC

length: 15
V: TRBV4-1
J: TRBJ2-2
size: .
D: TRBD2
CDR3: CASSQKGGGTGELFF
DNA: TGCGCCAGCAGCCAGAAGGGCGGGGGAACCGGGGAGCTGTTTTTT

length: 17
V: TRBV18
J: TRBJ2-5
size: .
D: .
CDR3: CASSPLGRGTIQETQYF
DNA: TGTGCCAGCTCACCACTGGGGCGAGGGACAATTCAAGAGACCCAGTACTTC

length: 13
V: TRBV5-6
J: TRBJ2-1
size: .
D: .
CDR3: CASSLYNGREQFF
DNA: TGTGCCAGCAGCTTGTACAATGGCCGGGAGCAGTTCTTC

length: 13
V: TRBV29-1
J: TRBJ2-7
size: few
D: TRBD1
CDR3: CSGTGQDIYEQYF
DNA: TGCAGTGGGACGGGACAGGACATCTACGAGCAGTACTTC

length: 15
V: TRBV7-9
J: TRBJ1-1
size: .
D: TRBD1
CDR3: CASSFRGQAWTEAFF
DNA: TGTGCCAGCAGCTTCCGCGGACAGGCTTGGACTGAAGCTTTCTTT

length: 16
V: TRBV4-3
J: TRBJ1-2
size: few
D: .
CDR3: CASSQKKGGTNYGYTF
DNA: TGCGCCAGCAGCCAAAAAAAGGGAGGGACCAACTATGGCTACACCTTC

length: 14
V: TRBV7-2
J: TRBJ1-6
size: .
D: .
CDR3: CATRTGSGNSPLHF
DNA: TGTGCCACCCGTACGGGGTCGGGGAATTCACCCCTCCACTTT

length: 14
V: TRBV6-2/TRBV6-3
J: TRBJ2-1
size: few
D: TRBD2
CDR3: CASSGTSGVNEQFF
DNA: TGTGCCAGCTCCGGGACTAGCGGGGTAAATGAGCAGTTCTTC

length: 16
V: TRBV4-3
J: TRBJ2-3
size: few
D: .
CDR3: CASSQVVGVFTDTQYF
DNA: TGCGCCAGCAGCCAGGTGGTAGGTGTCTTCACAGATACGCAGTATTTT

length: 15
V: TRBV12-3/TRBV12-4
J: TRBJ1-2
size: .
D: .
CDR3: CASTLLGAFKRGYTF
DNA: TGTGCCAGCACCCTGCTAGGGGCCTTTAAGAGGGGCTACACCTTC

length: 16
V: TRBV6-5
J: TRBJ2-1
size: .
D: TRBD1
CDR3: CASRMDRGLSYNEQFF
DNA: TGTGCCAGCAGGATGGACAGGGGGCTTTCCTACAATGAGCAGTTCTTC

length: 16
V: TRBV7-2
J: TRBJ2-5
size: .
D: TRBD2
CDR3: CASTSGLAGGLETQYF
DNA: TGTGCCAGCACCTCGGGACTAGCGGGGGGGCTTGAGACCCAGTACTTC

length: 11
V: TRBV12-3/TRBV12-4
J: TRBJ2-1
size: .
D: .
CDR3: CASSFSGGKFF
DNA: TGTGCCAGCAGTTTTTCTGGGGGCAAGTTCTTC

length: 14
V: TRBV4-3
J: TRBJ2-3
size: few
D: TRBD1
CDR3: CASSQDRATDTQYF
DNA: TGTGCCAGCAGCCAAGACAGGGCCACAGATACGCAGTATTTT

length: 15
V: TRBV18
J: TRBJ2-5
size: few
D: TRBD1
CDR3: CASSTRLGGVQTQYF
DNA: TGTGCCAGCTCTACCCGCTTAGGGGGCGTACAGACCCAGTACTTC

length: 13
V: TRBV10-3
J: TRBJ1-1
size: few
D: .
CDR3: CAISLKDFTEAFF
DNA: TGTGCCATCAGTCTAAAGGATTTCACTGAAGCTTTCTTT

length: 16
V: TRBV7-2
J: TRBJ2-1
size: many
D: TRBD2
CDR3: CASSMPAGLATNEQFF
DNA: TGTGCCAGCAGCATGCCGGCGGGACTAGCGACCAATGAGCAGTTCTTC

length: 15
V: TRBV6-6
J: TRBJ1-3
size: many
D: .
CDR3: CASSRPRGSGNTIYF
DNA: TGTGCCAGCAGTCGCCCCAGGGGATCTGGAAACACCATATATTTT

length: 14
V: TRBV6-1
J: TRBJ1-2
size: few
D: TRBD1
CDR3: CASSGDRGGHGYTF
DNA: TGTGCCAGCAGTGGAGACAGGGGGGGCCATGGCTACACCTTC

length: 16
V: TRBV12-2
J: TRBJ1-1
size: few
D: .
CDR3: CASRLALGTENTEAFF
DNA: TGTGCAAGTCGCTTAGCTCTTGGGACGGAGAACACTGAAGCTTTCTTT

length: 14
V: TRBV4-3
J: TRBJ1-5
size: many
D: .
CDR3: CASSQDRGNQPQHF
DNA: TGCGCCAGCAGCCAAGACAGGGGCAATCAGCCCCAGCATTTT

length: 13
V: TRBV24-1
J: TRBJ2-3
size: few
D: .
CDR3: CATRGRGVDTQYF
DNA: TGTGCCACCAGGGGACGGGGCGTAGATACGCAGTATTTT

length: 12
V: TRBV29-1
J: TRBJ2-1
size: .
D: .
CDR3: CSVEDRANEQFF
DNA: TGCAGCGTTGAAGACAGGGCCAATGAGCAGTTCTTC

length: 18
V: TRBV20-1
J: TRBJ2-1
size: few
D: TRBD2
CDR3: CSARPHGLAGSPYNEQFF
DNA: TGCAGTGCTAGACCCCACGGACTAGCGGGGAGCCCATACAATGAGCAGTTCTTC